Detailed here is one T cell receptor (beta chain). The target antigen is unknown. This entry comes from a study of cytomegalovirus exposure and HLA in healthy donors. Study information: Approximately 200 million T cells yielded roughly 120 million unique TCR beta sequences in earlier analysis. Study-level findings and limits: Most TCR sequences proved rare, with some public TCRs found in many donors. Reported performance of the classifier showed diagnosis of cytomegalovirus status with high specificity and sensitivity.

V lost 2 bases, J lost 3 bases, and 4 bases stayed unmatched. The CDR3 consists of 16 residues. From germline, CDR1 is ENHRY and CDR2 SYGVKD. The PCR ran on 60 Vbeta and 13 Jbeta primers. Only in-frame clones appear in the TCRdb table, and some are missing; sequencing was by immunoSEQ multiplex PCR. Of around 200,000 clones listed, 65% to 90% are singletons. The chain links TRBV10-3 to TRBJ1-5; 10 nucleotides align to TRBD1. Sequencing input: PBMCs. This TCR came from a woman in her twenties or thirties in good health and CMV-seronegative. This CDR3 reads CAISERGQGFNQPQHF. CDR3 nucleotides: TGTGCCATCAGTGAGAGGGGACAGGGGTTCAATCAGCCCCAGCATTTT.